This TCR beta chain is drawn from a study of PD-1 blockade in mismatch repair-deficient tumors. Profiled with immunoSEQ multiplex PCR; TCRdb holds only in-frame clones, not every one. The sample consists of around 15,000 clones, about 80% of them appearing once. Regarding time point: roughly ten-day in vitro stimulation with candidate neoantigen peptide 5. Cells were stimulated 10 days with each of six to eight ELISpot-reactive neoantigens. In regard to this clone: Its specificity is not known.

This TCR came from an adult with mismatch repair-deficient cancer. Sequenced material: cells cultured in vitro, taken from a patient treated with pembrolizumab.

The CDR3 loop reads CASSLLTGRNGYTF. CDR3 DNA: TGTGCCAGCAGCTTGTTGACAGGGCGGAATGGCTACACCTTC. The chain couples TRBV5-4 to TRBJ1-2; 7 bases match TRBD1. V was clipped by 1 base and J by 6 bases; unmatched bases: 6. The CDR3 has 14 amino acids. Germline V gene lookup returns CDR1 SGHNT and CDR2 YYREEE (reference sequence).